This T cell receptor beta chain is drawn from a study of cytomegalovirus exposure and HLA in healthy donors. General study results and limits: In a later analysis, V- and J-gene trimming of beta chains associated with a DCLRE1C missense variant, replicated independently. Earlier analysis looked at TCR beta V segments, and most were productive about 90% or about 30% of the time. When a later analysis was performed, an Asian-associated ancestry cluster reportedly had fewer N-insertions than the approximately 600-donor mean. In a later analysis, specific HLA alleles were associated with around 17,000 TCR beta sequences at a 0.05 false discovery rate.

The CDR3 is 13 residues long. Germline V gene data show CDR1 as MNHEY and CDR2 as SVGAGI. Between the trimmed V and J ends, which lost 7 bases and 0 bases, there was a span of 10 bases. This clone was recorded only once. Its antigen is currently unknown. The PCR was carried out with 60 Vbeta primers and 13 Jbeta primers. TCRdb keeps only in-frame clones here, not all; method: immunoSEQ multiplex PCR. This sample carries about 120,000 clones, over 65% of them seen once, and the ten largest clones take about 2.5%. This sequence was found in a woman aged 35 to 49 in good health and CMV-seropositive. The sequenced sample consisted of PBMCs. The genes are TRBV6-5 and TRBJ2-7; unclear D gene. The CDR3 spells CASKSGDSYEQYF. CDR3 nucleotide sequence: TGTGCCAGCAAATCAGGTGACTCCTACGAGCAGTACTTC.